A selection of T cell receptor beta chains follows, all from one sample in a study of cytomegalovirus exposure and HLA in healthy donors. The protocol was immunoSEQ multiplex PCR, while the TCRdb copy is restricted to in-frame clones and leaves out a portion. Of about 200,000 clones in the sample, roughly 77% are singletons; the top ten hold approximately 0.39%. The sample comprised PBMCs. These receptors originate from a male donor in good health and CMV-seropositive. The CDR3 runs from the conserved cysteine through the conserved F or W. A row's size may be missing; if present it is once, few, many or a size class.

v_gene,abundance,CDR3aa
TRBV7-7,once,CASSSGTGASQETQYF
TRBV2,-,CASILERGNQPQHF
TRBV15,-,CATSREGDTSGPYEQYF
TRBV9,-,CASSTDSGRSTDTQYF
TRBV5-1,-,CASSSGTGYAADYGYTF
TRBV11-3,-,CASSLDPTAGLDEQYF
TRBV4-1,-,CASSQDVQGAIYGYTF
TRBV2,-,CASRSGQGAVGEKLFF
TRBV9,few,CASSPTGGNIQYF
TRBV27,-,CASSLTGTASEAFF
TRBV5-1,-,CASSPNNGISNEQYF